This T cell receptor beta chain stems from a study of PD-1 blockade in classical Hodgkin lymphoma. The germline CDR1 and CDR2 sequences are MGHRA and YSYEKL. J lost 1 base, V lost 3 bases, and 8 bases had no gene match. This CDR3 is 16 amino acids long. Time point reported: cycle 4 day 1 (C4D1), after 6 weeks of nivolumab. There was relapse after autologous stem cell transplantation in every patient, and there was variation in brentuximab vedotin exposure. This table comes from immunoSEQ multiplex PCR, and its TCRdb copy is limited to in-frame clones, with some not included. This table has about 61,000 clones, 70% to 90% appearing once.

V gene TRBV4-1 combines with J gene TRBJ1-2; 7 nucleotides line up with TRBD1. Material: peripheral blood mononuclear cells (PBMCs), obtained before the fourth cycle of nivolumab. The receptor's source is a human donor with classical Hodgkin lymphoma. CDR3 DNA sequence: TGCGCCAGCAGCCATGAGGGCCAGGGGGTTAACTATGGCTACACCTTC. Translation: CASSHEGQGVNYGYTF.